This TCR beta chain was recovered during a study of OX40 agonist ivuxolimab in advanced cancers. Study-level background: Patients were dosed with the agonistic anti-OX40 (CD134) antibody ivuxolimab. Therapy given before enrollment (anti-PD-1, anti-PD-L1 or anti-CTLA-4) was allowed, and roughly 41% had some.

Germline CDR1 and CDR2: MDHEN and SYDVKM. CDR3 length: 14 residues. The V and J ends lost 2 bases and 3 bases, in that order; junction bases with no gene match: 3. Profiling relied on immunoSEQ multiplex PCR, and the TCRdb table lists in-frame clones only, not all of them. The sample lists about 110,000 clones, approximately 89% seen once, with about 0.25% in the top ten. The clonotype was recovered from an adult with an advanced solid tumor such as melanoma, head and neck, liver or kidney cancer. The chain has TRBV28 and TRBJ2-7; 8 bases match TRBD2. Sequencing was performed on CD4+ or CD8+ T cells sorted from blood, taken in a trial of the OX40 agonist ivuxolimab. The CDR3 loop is CASSLAGGGYEQYF. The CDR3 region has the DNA TGTGCCAGCAGTTTAGCGGGAGGAGGCTACGAGCAGTACTTC.